These 32 T cell receptor beta chains originate from one sample sequenced in a study of cytomegalovirus exposure and HLA in healthy donors. Primers included in the PCR were 60 Vbeta and 13 Jbeta primers. The assay was immunoSEQ multiplex PCR, and TCRdb's table has in-frame clones only and misses some. The data hold 95,000 to 150,000 clones, with roughly 75% observed a single time. The source material was PBMCs. Receptor source: a man aged 30-40 years in good health and CMV-seropositive.

The chain combines TRBV5-1 with TRBJ2-1; tentative D call: TRBD1 (5 bases). The germline CDR1 and CDR2 sequences are SGHRS and YFSETQ. This CDR3 comprises 15 residues. The ends were cut back, 2 bases at V and 8 bases at J, with 17 bases in the middle. The CDR3 sequence is CASSFVYLDSYEQFF. The CDR3, as DNA: TGCGCCAGCAGCTTCGTATACCTCGACAGTTATGAGCAGTTCTTC.

This clone was recorded at least ten times. The rearrangement uses TRBV4-3 and TRBJ2-5; 12 nucleotides line up with TRBD2. This CDR3 region has 16 residues. CDR1 is LGHNA, CDR2 YSLEER, per germline. V lost 1 base and J lost 6; bases outside the gene matches: 6. Here the CDR3 DNA reads TGCGCCAGCAGCCAAGCTCTAGCGGGAGGGCAAAAGACCCAGTACTTC. Its translation: CASSQALAGGQKTQYF.

This clone was counted once. This chain joins TRBV7-2 and TRBJ2-1; 9 nucleotides align to TRBD2. Per the germline V gene, CDR1 is SGHTA and CDR2 is FQGNSA. Trimming removed 1 base from V and 7 bases from J; junction bases left unmatched: 5. There are 15 residues in the CDR3. CDR3 region: CASSLVAGDENEQFF. The CDR3 nucleotides are TGTGCCAGCAGCTTAGTAGCGGGAGATGAGAATGAGCAGTTCTTC.

The chain is built from TRBV6-6 and TRBJ1-2; D might be TRBD1 (5 bases). V dropped 6 bases and J dropped 4 bases, with 18 bases sitting between them. The V gene's germline CDR1 is MNHNY and CDR2 SVGAGI (reference sequence). The CDR3 has 15 residues. In nucleotides, the CDR3 is TGTGCCAGCAGCGGAGGGACGGCGGACCGCTATGGCTACACCTTC. Amino acid sequence: CASSGGTADRYGYTF.

The rearrangement links TRBV11-2 to TRBJ2-1; the match to TRBD2 covers 11 bases. The CDR3 is 17 amino acids. The trim removed 2 bases at V and 4 bases at J, leaving 7 bases unmatched. The germline CDR1 and CDR2 sequences are SGHAT and FQNNGV. The CDR3 reads CASSLLAGLADYNEQFF. Here the CDR3 DNA reads TGTGCCAGCAGCTTACTAGCGGGACTAGCGGATTACAATGAGCAGTTCTTC.

This clone has a handful of counts. The chain uses TRBV4-2 and TRBJ2-2, with 9 positions matching TRBD2. There are 16 residues in the CDR3. Germline lookup yields CDR1 LGHNA and CDR2 YNFKEQ. With 3 bases clipped from V and 5 bases from J, the junction kept 7 bases outside the gene matches. The CDR3 coding sequence is TGTGCCAGCAGCCACACGACTAGCGGAAAAACCGGGGAGCTGTTTTTT. It yields the protein CASSHTTSGKTGELFF.

This clone came up once. The CDR3 sequence: CASSQDYGLVSYEQYF. The DNA for the CDR3 is TGCGCCAGCAGCCAAGACTACGGACTAGTTAGCTACGAGCAGTACTTC. V and J are TRBV4-1 and TRBJ2-7, with 7 bases matching TRBD2. The trim removed 0 bases at V and 3 bases at J, leaving 8 bases unmatched. CDR1 and CDR2 from the germline V gene are MGHRA and YSYEKL. This CDR3 region has 16 residues.

The V and J genes are TRBV7-2 and TRBJ1-1; a weak D match, TRBD1 (6 bases). The germline gives CDR1 SGHTA, CDR2 FQGNSA. The CDR3 runs 14 residues. The germline V and J ends were trimmed by 5 bases and 3 bases, with 13 bases remaining between them. The CDR3 protein is CASSARGGYTEAFF. For the CDR3, the DNA is TGTGCCAGCAGCGCTCGGGGGGGCTACACTGAAGCTTTCTTT.

This clone showed up just once. The V gene is TRBV27, the J gene TRBJ2-1; 7 bases align to TRBD2. The CDR3 totals 14 residues. Germline V gives CDR1 MNHEY, CDR2 SMNVEV (reference sequence). J gave up 7 bases and V 6 bases, and 9 bases lay outside the gene matches. The CDR3 nucleotides are TGTGCCAGCAGCATAACCGGGGGGTTGAATGAGCAGTTCTTC. It translates to CASSITGGLNEQFF.

J is TRBJ1-1 and V is TRBV2; 8 positions match TRBD1. This CDR3 comprises 15 residues. J lost 4 bases, V lost 6 bases, and 10 bases had no gene match. CDR1 SNHLY and CDR2 FYNNEI come from the germline V gene. CDR3 DNA: TGTGCCAGCAGACAAAGACAGGGGTCGAGCACTGAAGCTTTCTTT. It is translated as CASRQRQGSSTEAFF.

For the CDR3, the DNA is TGTGCCAGCTCCCTGGGGCAAAGCAATCAGCCCCAGCATTTT. Encoded protein: CASSLGQSNQPQHF. The V and J genes are TRBV27 and TRBJ1-5, with D maybe TRBD1 (5 bases). This CDR3 spans 14 amino acids. Trimming took off 8 bases at V and 1 base at J, with 12 bases between the two ends. Germline CDR1 reads MNHEY; CDR2 reads SMNVEV (reference sequence).

This sequence joins TRBV27 and TRBJ2-4; no clear D. The CDR3 has 15 amino acids. The germline V gene encodes CDR1 MNHEY and CDR2 SMNVEV (reference sequence). V was trimmed by 0 bases and J by 1 base, leaving 7 bases between them. CDR3 bases: TGTGCCAGCAGTTTATCGGTAGTTGCCAAAAACATTCAGTACTTC. This translates into CASSLSVVAKNIQYF.

The chain carries TRBV27 and TRBJ1-2; 7 bases align to TRBD1. The CDR3 runs to 13 residues. Per germline, CDR1 MNHEY and CDR2 SMNVEV (reference sequence). V dropped 3 bases and J dropped 8; count of bases not matched to a gene: 6. CDR3 nucleotide sequence: TGTGCCAGCAGTTTCACAGGGGTCAAGGGCTACACCTTC. This sequence encodes CASSFTGVKGYTF.

This clone has only a few counts. The gene calls are TRBV5-5 and TRBJ1-5; D is possibly TRBD1 (5 bases). Germline V lookup: CDR1 SGHKS, CDR2 YYEKEE (reference sequence). Trimming took 0 bases from V and 4 from J, leaving 11 bases between them. CDR3 length equals 15 residues. The CDR3 sequence: CASSLADTWNQPQHF. CDR3 DNA sequence: TGTGCCAGCAGCTTGGCGGACACATGGAATCAGCCCCAGCATTTT.

The V gene is TRBV7-2, the J gene TRBJ2-7; no clear D. This CDR3 has 11 amino acids. Per the germline V gene, CDR1 is SGHTA and CDR2 is FQGNSA. Trimming shortened V by 5 bases and J by 1 base, and 3 bases separated the two germline ends. DNA of the CDR3: TGTGCCAGCAGCCCTTCCTACGAGCAGTACTTC. Amino acid sequence: CASSPSYEQYF.

This sequence joins TRBV7-6 and TRBJ2-7, with 7 bases identical to TRBD2. Per the germline V gene, CDR1 is SGHVS and CDR2 is FNYEAQ. The CDR3 is made up of 15 amino acids. V shed 5 bases, J shed 4 bases, and the junction held 11 bases outside the gene matches. The CDR3 DNA is TGTGCCAGCAGCCCAGGGAGCGGGGCTGTGTACGAGCAGTACTTC. Protein product: CASSPGSGAVYEQYF.

This clone came up a few times. This chain uses TRBV7-8 with TRBJ2-1, with 12 positions matching TRBD2. V was clipped by 1 base and J by 4 bases; unmatched bases: 2. The length of the CDR3 is 16 residues. Germline CDR1 is SGHVS and CDR2 is FQNEAQ. The CDR3 is CASSLGGLAGYNEQFF. CDR3 bases: TGTGCCAGCAGCTTAGGAGGACTAGCGGGATACAATGAGCAGTTCTTC.

This clone was seen only once. The gene calls are TRBV19 and TRBJ1-1; perhaps TRBD1 as D (5 bases). This CDR3 is 15 amino acids long. Germline CDR1 LNHDA, CDR2 SQIVND (reference sequence). The V end lost 8 bases, the J end lost 3 bases, and 19 bases lay between the germline ends. For the CDR3, the DNA is TGTGCCAGTTTCCCCCGGGGGGTTCGGTACACTGAAGCTTTCTTT. Amino acid sequence: CASFPRGVRYTEAFF.

The chain is built from TRBV18 and TRBJ2-7; no firm D call. Trimming shortened V by 2 bases and J by 3 bases, and 8 bases separated the two germline ends. CDR1 and CDR2 (germline): KGHSH, LQKENI. There are 13 residues in the CDR3. CDR3 sequence: CASSPVSNYEQYF. The CDR3 DNA follows: TGTGCCAGCTCACCAGTTTCTAACTACGAGCAGTACTTC.

This clone has only one observation. The CDR3 nucleotides read TGTGCCAGCAGTTACTCGACAGGGGAGACCTACGAGCAGTACTTC. Its translation: CASSYSTGETYEQYF. V and J are TRBV6-5 and TRBJ2-7; 8 bases align to TRBD1. This CDR3 has 15 amino acids. Per germline, CDR1 MNHEY and CDR2 SVGAGI. V gave up 0 bases and J gave up 2 bases; unmatched junction bases: 3.

V is TRBV5-3 and J is TRBJ2-3, with 12 bases lining up with TRBD2. TRBV5-3 is known as an ORF, though its function is uncertain. This CDR3 is 16 amino acids long. The junction had 4 bases not matched to a gene; V was cut back by 1 base and J by 4 bases. DNA of the CDR3: TGTGCCAGAAGCTTGCCCCTAGCGGGAGGGTCAGATACGCAGTATTTT. Its protein is CARSLPLAGGSDTQYF.

The rearrangement joins TRBV6-6 to TRBJ1-1, with D unclear. Germline V gene lookup returns CDR1 MNHNY and CDR2 SVGAGI (reference sequence). Deletions cut 5 bases from V and 1 base from J, with 8 bases between. The CDR3 contains 13 residues. CDR3 in DNA: TGTGCCAGCAGTACCCGCGAGAACACTGAAGCTTTCTTT. The encoded protein is CASSTRENTEAFF.

V usage is TRBV18 and J usage is TRBJ1-1; D not resolved. V was cut by 1 base and J by 3 bases, with 6 bases left in between. Germline V lookup: CDR1 KGHSH, CDR2 LQKENI. This CDR3 region has 13 residues. The CDR3 DNA reads as TGTGCCAGCTCACCACGATTAGACACTGAAGCTTTCTTT. Its translation: CASSPRLDTEAFF.

This clone was counted between two and nine times. The V and J genes are TRBV2 and TRBJ2-7; TRBD1 matches at 7 bases. This CDR3 comprises 14 residues. Trimming cost V 4 bases and J 3 bases; bases outside gene matches: 6. Germline assignment: CDR1 SNHLY and CDR2 FYNNEI. DNA for the CDR3: TGTGCCAGCAGTGTGGACCAGGGGGTCTACGAGCAGTACTTC. Residues: CASSVDQGVYEQYF. Looking up the rest from reference TRBV2 and TRBJ2-7 gives the full variable domain: EPEVTQTPSHQVTQMGQEVILRCVPISNHLYFYWYRQILGQKVEFLVSFYNNEISEKSEIFDDQFSVERPDGSNFTLKIRSTKLEDSAMYFCASSVDQGVYEQYFGPGTRLTVT.

The V and J genes are TRBV2 and TRBJ2-7, with D possibly being TRBD1 (6 bases). Per germline, CDR1 SNHLY and CDR2 FYNNEI. CDR3 length equals 14 residues. V lost 3 bases to trimming and J lost 0 bases, with 9 bases between them. The CDR3 nucleotides are TGTGCCAGCAGTGAGAGGGGGATCTCCTACGAGCAGTACTTC. Protein sequence: CASSERGISYEQYF.

The gene calls are TRBV5-4 and TRBJ2-1; a possible D gene is TRBD1 (6 bases). The CDR3 spans 15 residues. Trimming stripped 0 bases from V and 3 bases from J, with 10 bases between. The germline CDR1 and CDR2 sequences are SGHNT and YYREEE (reference sequence). The CDR3 DNA reads TGTGCCAGCAGCTTGGACAGGGAGATCTACAATGAGCAGTTCTTC. Encoded protein: CASSLDREIYNEQFF.

V gene TRBV6-1 combines with J gene TRBJ2-7, with TRBD2 matching 9 bases. This CDR3 comprises 14 residues. Germline V gene sequence: CDR1 MNHNS, CDR2 SASEGT. V gave up 7 bases and J gave up 0 bases; unmatched junction bases: 4. The CDR3 here is CASILAGASYEQYF. CDR3 nucleotides: TGTGCCAGCATCTTAGCGGGAGCCTCCTACGAGCAGTACTTC.

The CDR3 DNA is TGCGCCAGCAGCCAAAAACGGGCGTTAGGGGCGCAATACAATGAGCAGTTCTTC. Translated, it gives CASSQKRALGAQYNEQFF. This chain joins TRBV4-3 and TRBJ2-1; tentatively, D is TRBD1 (5 bases). Germline CDR1 LGHNA, CDR2 YSLEER. The length of the CDR3 is 18 residues. Trimming removed 2 bases at V and 4 bases at J, with 21 bases between.

The chain joins TRBV27 to TRBJ2-5; 9 bases map to TRBD2. This CDR3 contains 15 residues. The germline gives CDR1 MNHEY, CDR2 SMNVEV (reference sequence). With V trimmed by 7 bases and J by 5 bases, 11 bases remained unmatched. The CDR3 nucleotides read TGTGCCAGCAACCGCTACGCGGGAGGGCCGGAGACCCAGTACTTC. It codes for CASNRYAGGPETQYF.

The gene calls are TRBV7-3 and TRBJ2-1; TRBD2 agrees at 7 bases. The CDR3 spans 17 residues. The V gene end was trimmed by 2 bases and the J gene end by 0 bases; junction bases not matched to a gene: 7. In germline, CDR1 is SGHTA, CDR2 FQGTGA. DNA of the CDR3: TGTGCCAGCAGCTTAGGGATAGCGGGCGACTCCTACAATGAGCAGTTCTTC. Translated, it gives CASSLGIAGDSYNEQFF.

V and J are TRBV5-1 and TRBJ2-3, with 7 bases identical to TRBD2. Germline V CDR1 and CDR2: SGHRS, YFSETQ. The J segment lost 4 bases and the V segment lost 6 bases, leaving 11 bases of the junction unmatched. The CDR3 has 15 amino acids. This chain's CDR3 is CASTGFSGFADTQYF. As DNA, the CDR3 is TGCGCCAGCACCGGATTTAGCGGGTTCGCAGATACGCAGTATTTT.

The chain couples TRBV2 to TRBJ2-7; TRBD1 agrees at 8 bases. Trimming cost V 4 bases and J 5 bases; bases outside gene matches: 10. From germline, CDR1 is SNHLY and CDR2 FYNNEI. CDR3 length: 15 amino acids. The CDR3 reads CASSGRTGTIDEQYF. CDR3 DNA sequence: TGTGCCAGCAGTGGAAGGACAGGGACCATCGACGAGCAGTACTTC.